This T cell receptor (beta chain) was documented in a study of T cell responses to AZD1222 COVID-19 vaccine. Some clones are missing from TCRdb's copy, which holds only in-frame ones; the method was immunoSEQ multiplex PCR. The sample yields some 160,000 clones, approximately 90% seen once. Trimming stripped 1 base from V and 5 bases from J, with 14 bases between. The CDR3 totals 15 residues. Germline V CDR1 and CDR2: SNHLY, FYNNEI. This clonotype was obtained from an adult who received the AZD1222 COVID-19 vaccine. The chain employs TRBV2 and TRBJ1-1, with a possible D match to TRBD1 (5 bases). The specimen was peripheral blood, collected 28 days after the second AZD1222 dose. The CDR3 region has the DNA TGTGCCAGCAGTGAAGTAGGGGTTCCGGGGACTGAAGCTTTCTTT. Translated: CASSEVGVPGTEAFF.